This TCR beta chain was observed in a study of T-cell reconstitution after alpha-beta-depleted transplantation in children. Study-wide points: Some patients showed high day-60 TCRbeta diversity, which derived from surviving recipient T cells and thymic progenitors. As was reported, about two months after transplant, alpha-beta T cells came from several hundred expanded graft clones. The authors attributed T-cell counts and diversity one year after transplant mostly to newly produced T cells.

Unique molecular identifiers were incorporated during preparation of the TCRbeta library. TCRdb re-called the PCR reads through MiXCR, storing one row per CDR3 protein. The data hold about 610,000 distinct CDR3 sequences, with 25% to 30% observed a single time. Trimming removed 0 bases from V and 6 bases from J, with 15 bases in between. The germline gives CDR1 MGHRA, CDR2 YSYEKL. The CDR3 is 16 residues long. This clonotype was found a few times. Its matching antigen is unknown. The rearrangement links TRBV4-1 to TRBJ2-1; D perhaps matches TRBD2 (6 bases). The TCR sequence derives from a boy in the first two years of life with Wiskott-Aldrich syndrome, due to receive a stem cell transplant. The sequences come from PBMCs, collected before TCRalphabeta/CD19-depleted stem cell transplant. The CDR3 DNA sequence: TGCGCCAGCAGCCAAGATCGACTAGACGTCCTCAATGAGCAGTTCTTC. Its translation is CASSQDRLDVLNEQFF.